This record covers a single T cell receptor beta chain. This clonotype was seen repeatedly, ten times or more. The specificity of this receptor is unknown. No base-level quality is on record; no much larger clone is a single base apart. Inclusive of the bounding cysteine and phenylalanine, the CDR3 is 17 residues long. The entry retains the CDR3 DNA only, 51 bases that are in frame from base 1. Trimming costs V 1 base and J 2 bases, and their ends lie 18 bases apart. Per the germline V gene (reference sequence), DFQATT is the CDR1 and SNEGSKA is the CDR2. The library was built by means of 5' RACE. The reads were generated on an Illumina HiSeq 2000. A universal primer binding site was added through template switching, and the final cDNA carried a unique molecular identifier so that TCR cDNA molecules could be counted accurately. Specific primers in the conserved constant-segment region were used to synthesize first-strand cDNA for TCR alpha and beta chains. Each cDNA library was double barcoded, with a SMART-Mk sample barcode plus Illumina barcodes, to control for contamination. TruSeq adapter sequences along with Illumina sample barcodes were introduced in two successive PCR steps. TCR alpha and beta cDNA libraries were sequenced on the Illumina HiSeq platform with custom primers. As for the authors' bioinformatics: Unique molecular identifiers were extracted from raw reads with MiGEC, and CDR3 positions were determined with MiXCR. Recombination models were inferred per individual with the repgenHMM and IGoR tools using an EM algorithm. Shared clonotypes were analyzed with the tcR package in R, and sharing was normalized by the product of cloneset sizes. To study raw recombination without the effects of thymic and clonal selection, out-of-frame nonproductive sequences were analyzed. TCRdb itself trimmed the public reads at Q25 with fastp, ran MiXCR and retained productive beta chains. All rows with the same CDR3 protein become a single entry with the most common DNA and genes. TCRdb's processing, not the authors' own work, is the source of the V and J calls. This sample is represented by roughly 690,000 distinct CDR3 sequences; approximately 6.1% of them were singletons. Of the sample, about 2% falls within the top ten clones.

This sample stems from a study of identical twins (dated by TCRdb to the mid-2010s). About the full investigation: To test whether fetal clonotypes persist, this study deep-sequenced TCR alpha and beta repertoires from monozygotic twins, from unrelated adults of various ages, and from cord blood. To rule out contamination, the twin experiments were replicated at different times with different library preparation protocols.

Every donor was a healthy Caucasian. Three unrelated non-twin adults were also sequenced: a male aged 18 to 30, a male aged 50 to 59 and a female aged 50 to 59. Miltenyi CD45RO+ enrichment and human naive T-cell isolation kits were used to isolate memory (CD45RO+) and naive T cells from PBMC. The investigation overall reported the following: Invariant T cells such as MAIT and iNKT could partly confound zero-insertion analyses, although diverse VJ usage argued against such confounding for most clonotypes. Excess twin sharing in beta out-of-frame sequences was weaker because fewer shared sequences lowered the signal-to-noise ratio. Abundant cord blood beta clonotypes carried fewer insertions; young adult naive repertoires showed a weaker similar trend, while memory repertoires showed none. Recombination models systematically underestimated out-of-frame TCR alpha sharing in monozygotic twins but agreed with sharing between unrelated individuals. Conclusions relied on cross-sectional statistical analysis, since the same donors could not be followed over many years. Compared with coincidental sharing between unrelated individuals, an excess of low generation-probability sequences was observed among out-of-frame TCR alpha sequences shared between twins.

Recombination linked TRBV20-1 to TRBJ1-3; confidence is insufficient to name the D gene. This TCR was sampled from a man between 18 and 35 years old in good health. Material: naive T cells sorted from blood. Per the publication, the cell subset or site label means: cells isolated with a human naive T-cell isolation kit. CDR3 sequence: CSARVPPGLWAGNTIYF. The sequenced DNA: TGCAGTGCTAGAGTTCCCCCCGGATTGTGGGCTGGAAACACCATATATTTT.